These 8 T cell receptor beta chains were all obtained from the same sample, sequenced in a study of T cells in Graves' hyperthyroidism and ophthalmopathy (dated by TCRdb to about 2019). Libraries were constructed by multiplex PCR. The data were produced on an Illumina HiSeq 2000. The TCR beta CDR3 regions were amplified from RNA transcripts. A first-round RT-PCR of the TCR CDR3 used the HTBI primer set with the Qiagen OneStep RT-PCR kit. Using fastp trimming at Q25 and MiXCR clonotype assembly, TCRdb reanalyzed the public sequencing data and kept in-frame beta chains. CDR3 protein duplicates are merged, each entry listing the most common genes and DNA. The sample table holds about 480,000 distinct CDR3 sequences, of which around an eighth were seen once. Of the sample, 17% is held by the ten largest clones. The sequenced sample was blood. The receptors here all came from a young woman with Graves' hyperthyroidism.

This clonotype was seen a handful of times. The J gene is TRBJ1-1, the V gene TRBV20-1, with D possibly TRBD1 on 6 matching bases. Germline V gene data show CDR1 as DFQATT and CDR2 as SNEGSKA (reference sequence). Deletions cut 5 bases from V and 0 bases from J, with 7 bases between. This CDR3 has 12 residues. Here the CDR3 reads CSAYRVNTEAFF. In DNA, the CDR3 is TGCAGTGCTTACAGGGTGAACACTGAAGCTTTCTTT.

On this clonotype itself: A much larger clone lies a single base off, so this may be a read error. V gene TRBV6-2 or TRBV6-3 combines with J gene TRBJ1-2, with D possibly being TRBD1 (5 bases). The germline V gene encodes CDR1 MNHEY and CDR2 SVGEGT. V lost 2 bases, J lost 8 bases, and 12 bases lay in between. There are 13 residues in the CDR3. The CDR3 region has the DNA TGTGCCAGCAGTTACCGTCGCCGGGACGGCTACACCTTC. This codes for CASSYRRRDGYTF.

The chain combines TRBV30 with TRBJ1-2, with 7 bases matching TRBD1. Trimming removed 0 bases from V and 14 bases from J; junction bases left unmatched: 21. The CDR3 covers 16 residues. CDR1 is GTSNPN and CDR2 is SVGIG in the germline V gene (reference sequence). CDR3 nucleotides: TGTGCCTGGAGTGTAATGGGGGTGTGGGACAGCCGATCGAATACCTTC. It codes for CAWSVMGVWDSRSNTF.

This clonotype came up many times. J is TRBJ1-1 and V is TRBV18; D not resolved. Germline assignment: CDR1 KGHSH and CDR2 LQKENI. Trimming removed 3 bases at V and 5 bases at J, with 10 bases between. The CDR3 extends over 13 amino acids. CDR3 sequence: CASSPELRTEAFF. The DNA of the CDR3 is TGTGCCAGCTCACCTGAGTTGAGAACTGAAGCTTTCTTT.

At least ten counts were recorded for this clonotype. The chain recombines TRBV7-3 with TRBJ2-3; 7 bases match TRBD2. Germline trimming cut 5 bases from V and 7 bases from J; bases unmatched to any gene: 12. CDR3 length equals 15 residues. Per the germline V gene, CDR1 is SGHTA and CDR2 is FQGTGA. This CDR3 reads CASSLGAGEGNTQYF. CDR3 nucleotide sequence: TGTGCCAGCAGCCTCGGGGCGGGGGAAGGGAATACGCAGTATTTT.

In this sample, this clonotype turned up many times. The CDR3 nucleotides read TGTGCCACCAGTGAAGCAGAGGGTAACCCTAGCGAGTGTCGTTGCACAGATACGCAGTATTTT. This codes for CATSEAEGNPSECRCTDTQYF. The chain recombines TRBV24-1 with TRBJ2-3; weak D call: TRBD2 (6 bases). The CDR3 runs 21 residues. Trimming left V 4 bases short and J 1 base short, with 29 bases between. Germline lookup yields CDR1 KGHDR and CDR2 SFDVKD.

The sample holds many counts of this clonotype. The chain couples TRBV5-1 to TRBJ2-3; weak D call: TRBD2 (5 bases). CDR1 is SGHRS, CDR2 YFSETQ, per germline. Trimming left V 1 base short and J 0 bases short, with 9 bases between. The CDR3 sequence is 15 residues long. In DNA form, the CDR3 reads TGCGCCAGCAGCTTGCAGCGGCCAAGCACAGATACGCAGTATTTT. It translates to CASSLQRPSTDTQYF.

CDR3 coding DNA: TGTGCCACCAGTGATTCTCACAGGGGAGATGGGTATTTT. Encoded protein: CATSDSHRGDGYF. The chain uses TRBV24-1 and TRBJ2-3, with TRBD1 matching 7 bases. V trimming: 2 bases; J trimming: 14 bases; junction bases outside the gene matches: 9. Germline V gives CDR1 KGHDR, CDR2 SFDVKD. The CDR3 consists of 13 residues.